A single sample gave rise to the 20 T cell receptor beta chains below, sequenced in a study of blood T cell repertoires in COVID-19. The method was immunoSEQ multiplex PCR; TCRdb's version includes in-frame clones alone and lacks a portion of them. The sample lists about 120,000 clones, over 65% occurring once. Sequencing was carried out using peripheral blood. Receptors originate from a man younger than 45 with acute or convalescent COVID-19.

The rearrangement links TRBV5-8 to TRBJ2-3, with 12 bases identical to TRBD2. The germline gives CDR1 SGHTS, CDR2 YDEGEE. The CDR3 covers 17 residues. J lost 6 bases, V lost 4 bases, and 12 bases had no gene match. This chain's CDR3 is CASSTGLAGFSYDTQYF. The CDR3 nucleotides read TGTGCCAGCAGCACGGGACTAGCGGGTTTTTCCTATGATACGCAGTATTTT. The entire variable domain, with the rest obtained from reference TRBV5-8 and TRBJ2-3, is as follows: EAGVTQSPTHLIKTRGQQATLRCSPISGHTSVYWYQQALGLGLQFLLWYDEGEERNRGNFPPRFSGRQFPNYSSELNVNALELEDSALYLCASSTGLAGFSYDTQYFGPGTRLTVL.

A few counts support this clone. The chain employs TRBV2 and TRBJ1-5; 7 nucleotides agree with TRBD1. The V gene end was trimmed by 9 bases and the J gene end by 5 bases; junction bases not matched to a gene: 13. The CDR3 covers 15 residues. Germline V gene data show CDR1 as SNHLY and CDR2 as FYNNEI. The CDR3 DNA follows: TGTGCCAGTTCCGCAGGGACAGAATTTTATCAGCCCCAGCATTTT. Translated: CASSAGTEFYQPQHF. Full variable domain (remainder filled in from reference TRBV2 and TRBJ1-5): EPEVTQTPSHQVTQMGQEVILRCVPISNHLYFYWYRQILGQKVEFLVSFYNNEISEKSEIFDDQFSVERPDGSNFTLKIRSTKLEDSAMYFCASSAGTEFYQPQHFGDGTRLSIL.

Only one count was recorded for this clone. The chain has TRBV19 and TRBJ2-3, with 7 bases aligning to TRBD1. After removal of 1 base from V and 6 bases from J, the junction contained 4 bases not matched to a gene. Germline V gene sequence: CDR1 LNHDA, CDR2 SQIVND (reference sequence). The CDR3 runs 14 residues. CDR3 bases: TGTGCCAGTAGTATAGTTGAGGGGGCGGATACGCAGTATTTT. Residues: CASSIVEGADTQYF. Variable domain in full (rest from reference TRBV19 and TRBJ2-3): DGGITQSPKYLFRKEGQNVTLSCEQNLNHDAMYWYRQDPGQGLRLIYYSQIVNDFQKGDIAEGYSVSREKKESFPLTVTSAQKNPTAFYLCASSIVEGADTQYFGPGTRLTVL.

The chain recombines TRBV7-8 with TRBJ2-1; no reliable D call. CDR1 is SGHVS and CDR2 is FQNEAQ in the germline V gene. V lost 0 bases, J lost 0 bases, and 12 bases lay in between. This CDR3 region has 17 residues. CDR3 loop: CASSLAAIVSSYNEQFF. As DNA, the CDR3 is TGTGCCAGCAGCTTAGCAGCGATCGTTAGCTCCTACAATGAGCAGTTCTTC.

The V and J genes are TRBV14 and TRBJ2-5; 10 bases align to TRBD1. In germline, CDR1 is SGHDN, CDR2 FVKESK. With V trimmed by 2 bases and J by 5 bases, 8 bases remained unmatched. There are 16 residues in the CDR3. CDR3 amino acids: CASSQLGTGELETQYF. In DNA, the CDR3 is TGTGCCAGCAGCCAACTCGGGACAGGGGAATTGGAGACCCAGTACTTC.

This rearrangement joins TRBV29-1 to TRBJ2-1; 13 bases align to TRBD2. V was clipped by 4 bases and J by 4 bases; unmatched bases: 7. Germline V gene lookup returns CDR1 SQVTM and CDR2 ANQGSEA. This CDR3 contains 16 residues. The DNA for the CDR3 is TGCAGCGTTGTACTAGCGGGAGGGGGGTTTTACAATGAGCAGTTCTTC. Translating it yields CSVVLAGGGFYNEQFF.

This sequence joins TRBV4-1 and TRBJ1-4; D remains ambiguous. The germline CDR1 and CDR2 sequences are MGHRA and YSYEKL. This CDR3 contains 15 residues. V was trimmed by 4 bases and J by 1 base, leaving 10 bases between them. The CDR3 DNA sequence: TGCGCCAGCAGCCTTGTCTCCCGAACTAATGAAAAACTGTTTTTT. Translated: CASSLVSRTNEKLFF.

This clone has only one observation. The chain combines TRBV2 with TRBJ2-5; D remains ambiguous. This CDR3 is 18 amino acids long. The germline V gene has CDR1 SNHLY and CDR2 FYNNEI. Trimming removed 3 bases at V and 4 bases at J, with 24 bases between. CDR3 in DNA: TGTGCCAGCAGTGACCCTCCAGTTCCTCCCGTGGCCTTAGAGACCCAGTACTTC. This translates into CASSDPPVPPVALETQYF.

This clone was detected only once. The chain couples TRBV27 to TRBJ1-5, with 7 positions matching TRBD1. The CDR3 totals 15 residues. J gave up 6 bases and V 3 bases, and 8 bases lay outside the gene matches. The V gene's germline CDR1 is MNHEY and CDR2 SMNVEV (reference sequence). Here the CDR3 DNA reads TGTGCCAGCAGTTTGAGACAGGGAGCTCTTCAGCCCCAGCATTTT. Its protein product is CASSLRQGALQPQHF.

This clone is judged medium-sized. The CDR3 is CASRDGDYGYTF. The CDR3 DNA reads as TGCGCCAGCAGAGACGGGGACTATGGCTACACCTTC. This chain links TRBV5-1 with TRBJ1-2; D uncertain. V gave up 5 bases and J gave up 3 bases, with 8 bases separating them. From germline, CDR1 is SGHRS and CDR2 YFSETQ. The CDR3 is 12 residues long.

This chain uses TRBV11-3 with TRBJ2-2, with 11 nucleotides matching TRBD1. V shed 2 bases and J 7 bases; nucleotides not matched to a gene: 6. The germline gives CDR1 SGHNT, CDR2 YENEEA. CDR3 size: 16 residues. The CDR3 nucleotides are TGTGCCAGCAGCTTAAGGCCCGGGACAGGGGGCGGGGAGCTGTTTTTT. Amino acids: CASSLRPGTGGGELFF.

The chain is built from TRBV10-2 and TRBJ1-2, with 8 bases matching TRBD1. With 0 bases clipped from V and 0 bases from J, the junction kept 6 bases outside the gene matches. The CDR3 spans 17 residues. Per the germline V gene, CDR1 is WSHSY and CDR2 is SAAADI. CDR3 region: CASSESRTGMANYGYTF. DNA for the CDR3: TGCGCCAGCAGTGAGTCACGGACAGGGATGGCTAACTATGGCTACACCTTC.

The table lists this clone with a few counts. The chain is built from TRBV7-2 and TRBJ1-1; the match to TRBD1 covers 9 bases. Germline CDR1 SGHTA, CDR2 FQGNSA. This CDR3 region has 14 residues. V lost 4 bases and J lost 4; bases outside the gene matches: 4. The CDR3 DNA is TGTGCCAGCAGCTCAGACAGGGGGAGCACTGAAGCTTTCTTT. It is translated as CASSSDRGSTEAFF.

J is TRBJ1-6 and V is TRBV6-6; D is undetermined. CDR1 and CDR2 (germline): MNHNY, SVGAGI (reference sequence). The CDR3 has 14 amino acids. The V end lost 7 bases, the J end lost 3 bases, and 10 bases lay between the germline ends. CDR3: CASMQANYNSPLHF. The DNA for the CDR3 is TGTGCCAGCATGCAAGCTAACTATAATTCACCCCTCCACTTT.

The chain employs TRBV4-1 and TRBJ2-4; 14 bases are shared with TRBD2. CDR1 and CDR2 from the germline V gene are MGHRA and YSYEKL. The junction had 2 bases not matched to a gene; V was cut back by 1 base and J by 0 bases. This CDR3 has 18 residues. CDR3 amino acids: CASSQGTSGGLAKNIQYF. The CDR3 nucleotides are TGCGCCAGCAGCCAAGGGACTAGCGGGGGGCTAGCCAAAAACATTCAGTACTTC.

The CDR3 region is CASSLGTRKNNEQFF. The CDR3 coding sequence is TGTGCCAGCAGCTTGGGGACTAGGAAAAACAATGAGCAGTTCTTC. The V call is TRBV5-6, the J call TRBJ2-1; 7 bases map to TRBD2. The CDR3 runs 15 residues. The germline CDR1 and CDR2 sequences are SGHDT and YYEEEE. Trimming cost V 0 bases and J 5 bases; bases outside gene matches: 5.

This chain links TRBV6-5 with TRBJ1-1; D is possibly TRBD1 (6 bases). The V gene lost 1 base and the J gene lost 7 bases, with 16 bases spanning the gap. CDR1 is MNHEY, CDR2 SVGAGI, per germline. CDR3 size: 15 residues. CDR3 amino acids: CASSYWNRDGFEAFF. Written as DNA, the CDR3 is TGTGCCAGCAGTTACTGGAACAGGGATGGGTTTGAAGCTTTCTTT.

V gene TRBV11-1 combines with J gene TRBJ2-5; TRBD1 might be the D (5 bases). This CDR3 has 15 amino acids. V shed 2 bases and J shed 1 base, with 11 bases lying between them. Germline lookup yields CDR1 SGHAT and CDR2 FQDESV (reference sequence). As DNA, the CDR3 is TGTGCCAGCAGCTTAAAGGGGTTGGCCCAAGAGACCCAGTACTTC. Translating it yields CASSLKGLAQETQYF.

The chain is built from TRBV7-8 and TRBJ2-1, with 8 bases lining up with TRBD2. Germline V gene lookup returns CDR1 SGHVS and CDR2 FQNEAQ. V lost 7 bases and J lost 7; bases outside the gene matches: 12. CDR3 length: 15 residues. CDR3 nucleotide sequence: TGTGCCAGCACCCTTAGCGGGAATGAAGGGAATGAGCAGTTCTTC. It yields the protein CASTLSGNEGNEQFF.

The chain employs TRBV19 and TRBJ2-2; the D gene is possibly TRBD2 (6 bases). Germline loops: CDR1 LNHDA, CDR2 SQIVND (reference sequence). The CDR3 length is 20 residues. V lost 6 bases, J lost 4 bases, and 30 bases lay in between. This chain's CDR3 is CASSQSRRDSLIRGTGELFF. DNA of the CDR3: TGTGCCAGTAGCCAATCAAGACGGGACTCCTTAATACGGGGCACCGGGGAGCTGTTTTTT. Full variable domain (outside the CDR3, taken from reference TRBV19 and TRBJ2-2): DGGITQSPKYLFRKEGQNVTLSCEQNLNHDAMYWYRQDPGQGLRLIYYSQIVNDFQKGDIAEGYSVSREKKESFPLTVTSAQKNPTAFYLCASSQSRRDSLIRGTGELFFGEGSRLTVL.